This record looks at one T cell receptor (beta chain) sequence and its context. Its cognate antigen is unknown. At one of its ends the junction is not consistent with the germline gene, which may arise from a read error. Time point: sample taken at primary tumor resection. Donors were around 70 untreated early-stage non-small cell lung cancer patients. This sample is drawn from a study of spatial heterogeneity in lung cancer. Per the germline V gene, CDR1 is SGHVS and CDR2 is FQNEAQ. The CDR3 is 13 residues long. Individual TCR cDNA molecules each bore their own unique molecular identifier. TCRdb called the 5' RACE reads again in MiXCR, with one record for every CDR3 protein. The sample holds 40,000 to 45,000 distinct CDR3 sequences, approximately 13% seen once. Notes on the study in general: Blood contained ubiquitous expanded tumor TCRs more at resection than at follow-up.

The TCR was taken from a male donor with early-stage non-small cell lung cancer. The specimen comprised PBMCs, sampled at surgery. This rearrangement joins TRBV7-8 to TRBJ1-5; no definite D call. The CDR3 loop reads CANSLDPVQPQHF. CDR3 sequence (DNA): TGTGCCAACAGCTTAGACCCGGTACAGCCCCAGCATTTT.